The rows below give T cell receptor beta chains drawn from one sample of a study of blood T cell repertoires in COVID-19. Sequencing was performed with immunoSEQ multiplex PCR; in TCRdb, only in-frame clones are kept and a portion is missing. This table holds around 250,000 clones, 85% to 95% found once. The sample comprised PBMCs or T cells enriched from blood (not recorded which). These receptor sequences come from a man aged 35 to 55 who had been exposed to COVID-19. Both conserved end residues are part of each CDR3. The order of the fields is V gene, J gene, CDR3 protein.

TRBV9	TRBJ1-1	CASSRQVDTEAFF
TRBV7-3	TRBJ2-1	CASSLEASGSYNEQFF
TRBV5-4	TRBJ1-4	CASSLQGLANEKLFF
TRBV3-1/TRBV3-2	TRBJ2-3	CASSRGLAGDTQYF
TRBV19	TRBJ2-1	CASSNRQILADNEQFF
TRBV5-4	TRBJ2-7	CASSRSGTGGYEQYF
TRBV7-2	TRBJ1-2	CASSEGQENYGYTF
TRBV9	TRBJ2-3	CASSLLAGAPDTQYF
TRBV7-3	TRBJ2-3	CASSWEGGSTDTQYF
TRBV28	TRBJ1-5	CASSPWTGLGPQHF
TRBV5-6	TRBJ2-7	CASSLAKRAAFSYEQYF
TRBV4-3	TRBJ2-7	CASSQIPGQGTYEQYF